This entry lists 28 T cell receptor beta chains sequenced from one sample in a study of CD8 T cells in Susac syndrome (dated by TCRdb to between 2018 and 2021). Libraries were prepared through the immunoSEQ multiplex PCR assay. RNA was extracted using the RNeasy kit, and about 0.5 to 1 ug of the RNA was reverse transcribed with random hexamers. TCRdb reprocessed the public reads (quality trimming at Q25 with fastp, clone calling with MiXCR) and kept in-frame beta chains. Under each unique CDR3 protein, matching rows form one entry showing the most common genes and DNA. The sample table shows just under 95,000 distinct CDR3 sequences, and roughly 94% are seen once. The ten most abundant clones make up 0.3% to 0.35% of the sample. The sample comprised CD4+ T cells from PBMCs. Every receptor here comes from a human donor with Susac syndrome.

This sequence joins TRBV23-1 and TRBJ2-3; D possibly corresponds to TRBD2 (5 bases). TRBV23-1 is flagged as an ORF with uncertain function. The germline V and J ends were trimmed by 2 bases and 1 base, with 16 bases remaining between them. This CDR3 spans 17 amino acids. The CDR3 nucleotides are TGCGCCAGCAGTCAAAAGGAGGCAGCCTTTCGCACAGATACGCAGTATTTT. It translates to CASSQKEAAFRTDTQYF.

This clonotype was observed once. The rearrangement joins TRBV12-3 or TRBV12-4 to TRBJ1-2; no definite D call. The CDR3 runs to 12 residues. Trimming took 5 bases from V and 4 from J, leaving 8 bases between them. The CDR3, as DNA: TGTGCCAGCAGTAGAAGTAGCTATGGCTACACCTTC. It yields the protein CASSRSSYGYTF.

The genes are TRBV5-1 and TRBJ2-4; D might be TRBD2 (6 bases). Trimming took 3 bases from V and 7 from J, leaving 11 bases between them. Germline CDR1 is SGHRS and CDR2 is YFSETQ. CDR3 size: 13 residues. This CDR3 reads CASSSSGGNIQYF. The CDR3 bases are TGCGCCAGCAGCTCCTCAGGAGGGAACATTCAGTACTTC. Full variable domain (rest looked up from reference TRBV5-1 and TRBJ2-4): KAGVTQTPRYLIKTRGQQVTLSCSPISGHRSVSWYQQTPGQGLQFLFEYFSETQRNKGNFPGRFSGRQFSNSRSEMNVSTLELGDSALYLCASSSSGGNIQYFGAGTRLSVL.

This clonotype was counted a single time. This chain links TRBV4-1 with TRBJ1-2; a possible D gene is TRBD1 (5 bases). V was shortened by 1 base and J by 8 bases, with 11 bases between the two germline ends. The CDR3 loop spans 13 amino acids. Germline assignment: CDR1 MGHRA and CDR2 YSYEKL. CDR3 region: CASSQAAGSGYTF. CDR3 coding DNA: TGCGCCAGCAGCCAAGCGGCAGGGTCGGGCTACACCTTC.

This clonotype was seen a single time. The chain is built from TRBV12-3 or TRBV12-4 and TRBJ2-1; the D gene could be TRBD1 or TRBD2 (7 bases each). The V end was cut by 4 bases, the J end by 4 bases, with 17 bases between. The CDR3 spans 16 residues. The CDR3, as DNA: TGTGCCAGCAGTTCAGGGGGGGGGCAAACATACAATGAGCAGTTCTTC. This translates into CASSSGGGQTYNEQFF.

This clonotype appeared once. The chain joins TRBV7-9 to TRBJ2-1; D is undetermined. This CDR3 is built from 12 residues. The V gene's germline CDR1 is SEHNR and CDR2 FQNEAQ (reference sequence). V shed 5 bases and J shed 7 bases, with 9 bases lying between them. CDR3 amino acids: CASSTKVNEQFF. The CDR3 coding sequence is TGTGCCAGCAGCACGAAAGTTAATGAGCAGTTCTTC.

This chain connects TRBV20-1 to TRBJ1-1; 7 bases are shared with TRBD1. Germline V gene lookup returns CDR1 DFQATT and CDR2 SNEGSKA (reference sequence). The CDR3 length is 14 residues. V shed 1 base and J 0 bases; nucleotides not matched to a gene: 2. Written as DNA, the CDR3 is TGCAGTGCTAGAGCGGGACAGTTGAACACTGAAGCTTTCTTT. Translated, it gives CSARAGQLNTEAFF.

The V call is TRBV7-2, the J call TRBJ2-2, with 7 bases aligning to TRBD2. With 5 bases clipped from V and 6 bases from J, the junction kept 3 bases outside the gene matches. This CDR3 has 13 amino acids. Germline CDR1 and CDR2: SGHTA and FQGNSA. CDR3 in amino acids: CASSGTSAGELFF. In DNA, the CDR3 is TGTGCCAGCAGCGGAACTAGCGCCGGGGAGCTGTTTTTT.

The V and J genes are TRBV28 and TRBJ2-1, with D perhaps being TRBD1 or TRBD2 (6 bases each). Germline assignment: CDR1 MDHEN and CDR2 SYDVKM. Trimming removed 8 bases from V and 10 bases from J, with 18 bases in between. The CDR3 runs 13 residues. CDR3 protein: CASCNTGRREQFF. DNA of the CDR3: TGTGCCAGCTGTAACACAGGGAGGAGGGAGCAGTTCTTC.

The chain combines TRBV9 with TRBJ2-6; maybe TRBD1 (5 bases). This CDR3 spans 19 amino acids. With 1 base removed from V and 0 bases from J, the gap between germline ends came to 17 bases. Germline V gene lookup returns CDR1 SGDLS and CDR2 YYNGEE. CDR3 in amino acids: CASSVLGRASRSGANVLTF. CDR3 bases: TGTGCCAGCAGCGTATTGGGCAGGGCCTCACGCTCTGGGGCCAACGTCCTGACTTTC. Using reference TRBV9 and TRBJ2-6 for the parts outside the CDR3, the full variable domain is DSGVTQTPKHLITATGQRVTLRCSPRSGDLSVYWYQQSLDQGLQFLIQYYNGEERAKGNILERFSAQQFPDLHSELNLSSLELGDSALYFCASSVLGRASRSGANVLTFGAGSRLTVL.

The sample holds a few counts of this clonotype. CDR3 in amino acids: CASSLELYEQYF. CDR3 nucleotides: TGTGCCAGCAGCTTGGAGCTCTACGAGCAGTACTTC. This chain links TRBV7-2 with TRBJ2-7; D is uncertain. V was clipped by 3 bases and J by 3 bases, with 6 bases between them. Germline-derived CDR1 and CDR2 are SGHTA and FQGNSA. This CDR3 is built from 12 residues.

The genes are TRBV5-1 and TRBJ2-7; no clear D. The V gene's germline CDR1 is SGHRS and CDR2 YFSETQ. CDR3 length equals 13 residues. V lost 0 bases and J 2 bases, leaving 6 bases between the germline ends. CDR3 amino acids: CASSLETPYEQYF. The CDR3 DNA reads TGCGCCAGCAGCTTGGAGACCCCCTACGAGCAGTACTTC.

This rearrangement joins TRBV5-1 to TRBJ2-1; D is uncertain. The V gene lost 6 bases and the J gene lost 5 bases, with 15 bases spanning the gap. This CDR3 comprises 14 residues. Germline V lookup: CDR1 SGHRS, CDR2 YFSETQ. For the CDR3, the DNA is TGCGCCAGCAATTCGGAGCCCCGGAACAATGAGCAGTTCTTC. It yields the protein CASNSEPRNNEQFF.

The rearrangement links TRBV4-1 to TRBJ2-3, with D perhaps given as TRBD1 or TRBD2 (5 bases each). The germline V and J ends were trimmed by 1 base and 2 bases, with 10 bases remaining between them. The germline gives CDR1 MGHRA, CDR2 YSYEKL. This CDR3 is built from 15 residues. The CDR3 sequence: CASSQVGLATDTQYF. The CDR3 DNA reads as TGCGCCAGCAGCCAAGTGGGGCTAGCCACAGATACGCAGTATTTT.

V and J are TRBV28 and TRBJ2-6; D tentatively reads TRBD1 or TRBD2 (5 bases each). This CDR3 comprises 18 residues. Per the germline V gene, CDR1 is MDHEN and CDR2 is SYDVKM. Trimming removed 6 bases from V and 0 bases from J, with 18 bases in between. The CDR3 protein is CASSPGWDELSGANVLTF. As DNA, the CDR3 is TGTGCCAGCAGCCCGGGCTGGGACGAACTCTCTGGGGCCAACGTCCTGACTTTC. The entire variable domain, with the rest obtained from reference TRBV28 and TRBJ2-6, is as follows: DVKVTQSSRYLVKRTGEKVFLECVQDMDHENMFWYRQDPGLGLRLIYFSYDVKMKEKGDIPEGYSVSREKKERFSLILESASTNQTSMYLCASSPGWDELSGANVLTFGAGSRLTVL.

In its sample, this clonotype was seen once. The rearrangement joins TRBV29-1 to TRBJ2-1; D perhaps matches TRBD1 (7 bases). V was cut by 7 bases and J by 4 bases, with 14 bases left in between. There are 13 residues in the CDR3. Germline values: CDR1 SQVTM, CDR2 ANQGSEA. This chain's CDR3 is CSGGDRAYNEQFF. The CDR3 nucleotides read TGCAGCGGGGGGGACAGAGCTTACAATGAGCAGTTCTTC.

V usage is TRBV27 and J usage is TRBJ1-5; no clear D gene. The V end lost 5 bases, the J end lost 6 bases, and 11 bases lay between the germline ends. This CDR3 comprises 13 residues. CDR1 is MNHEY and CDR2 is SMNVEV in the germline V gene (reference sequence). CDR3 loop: CASSPQESQPQHF. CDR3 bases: TGTGCCAGCAGTCCGCAGGAATCTCAGCCCCAGCATTTT.

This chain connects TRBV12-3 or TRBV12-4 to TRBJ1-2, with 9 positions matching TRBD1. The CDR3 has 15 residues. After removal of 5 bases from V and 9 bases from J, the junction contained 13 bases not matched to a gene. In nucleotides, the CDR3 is TGTGCCAGCAGTACAGGGACAGGGCTAAGGGATAGCTACACCTTC. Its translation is CASSTGTGLRDSYTF.

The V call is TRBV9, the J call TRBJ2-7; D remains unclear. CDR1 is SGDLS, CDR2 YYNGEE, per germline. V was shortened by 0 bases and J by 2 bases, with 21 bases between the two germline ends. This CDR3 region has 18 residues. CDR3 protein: CASSVARTVQLDPYEQYF. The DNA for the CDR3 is TGTGCCAGCAGCGTAGCAAGGACCGTCCAACTTGACCCCTACGAGCAGTACTTC.

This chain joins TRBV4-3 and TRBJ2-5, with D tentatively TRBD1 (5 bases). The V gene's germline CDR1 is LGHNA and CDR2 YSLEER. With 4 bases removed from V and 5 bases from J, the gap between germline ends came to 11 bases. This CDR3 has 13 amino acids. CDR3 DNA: TGCGCCAGCAGCCTAGGACAATTGGAGACCCAGTACTTC. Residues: CASSLGQLETQYF.

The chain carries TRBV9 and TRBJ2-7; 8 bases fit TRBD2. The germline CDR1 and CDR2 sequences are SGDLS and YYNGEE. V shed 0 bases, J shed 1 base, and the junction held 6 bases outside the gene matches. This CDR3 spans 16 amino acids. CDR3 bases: TGTGCCAGCAGCGTAGACCCGGGGGGGTTGTCCTACGAGCAGTACTTC. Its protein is CASSVDPGGLSYEQYF.

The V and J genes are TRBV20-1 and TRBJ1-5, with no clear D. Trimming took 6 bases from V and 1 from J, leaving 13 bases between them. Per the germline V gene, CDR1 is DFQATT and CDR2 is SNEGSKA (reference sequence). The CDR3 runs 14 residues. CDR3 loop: CSALDLRSNQPQHF. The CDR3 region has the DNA TGCAGTGCCCTGGACCTTCGGAGCAATCAGCCCCAGCATTTT.

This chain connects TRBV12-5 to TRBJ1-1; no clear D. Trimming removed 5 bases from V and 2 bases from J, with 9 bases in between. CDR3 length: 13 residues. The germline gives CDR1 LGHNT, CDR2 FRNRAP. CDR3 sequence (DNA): TGTGCTAGTGGTAACCGACCTAACACTGAAGCTTTCTTT. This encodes CASGNRPNTEAFF.

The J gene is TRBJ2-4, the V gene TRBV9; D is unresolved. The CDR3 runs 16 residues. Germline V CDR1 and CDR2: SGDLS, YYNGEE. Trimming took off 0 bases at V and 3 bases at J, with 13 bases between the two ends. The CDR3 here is CASSVDGSPLKNIQYF. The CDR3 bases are TGTGCCAGCAGCGTAGATGGCAGCCCCCTCAAAAACATTCAGTACTTC.

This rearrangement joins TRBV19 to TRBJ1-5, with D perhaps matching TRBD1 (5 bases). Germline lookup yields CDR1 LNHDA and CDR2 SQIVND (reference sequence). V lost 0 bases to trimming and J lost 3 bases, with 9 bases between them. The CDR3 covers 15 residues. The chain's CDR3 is CASSIEGDVNQPQHF. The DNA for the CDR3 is TGTGCCAGTAGTATAGAAGGGGACGTCAATCAGCCCCAGCATTTT.

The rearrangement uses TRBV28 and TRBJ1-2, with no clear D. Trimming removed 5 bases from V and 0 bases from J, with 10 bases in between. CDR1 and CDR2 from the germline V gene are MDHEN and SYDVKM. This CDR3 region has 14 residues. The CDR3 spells CASSLGRANYGYTF. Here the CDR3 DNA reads TGTGCCAGCAGTCTCGGAAGAGCTAACTATGGCTACACCTTC.

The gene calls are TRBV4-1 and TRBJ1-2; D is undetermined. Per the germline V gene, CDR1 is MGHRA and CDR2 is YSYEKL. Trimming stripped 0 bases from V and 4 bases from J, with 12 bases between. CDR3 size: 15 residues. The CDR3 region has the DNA TGCGCCAGCAGCCAAGAAGAGGGCGAGATCTATGGCTACACCTTC. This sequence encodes CASSQEEGEIYGYTF.

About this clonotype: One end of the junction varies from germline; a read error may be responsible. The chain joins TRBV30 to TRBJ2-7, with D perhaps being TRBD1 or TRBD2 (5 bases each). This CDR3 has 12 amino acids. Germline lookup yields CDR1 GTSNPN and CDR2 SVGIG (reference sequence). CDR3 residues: CFGTYRSYEQYF. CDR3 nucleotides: TGCTTCGGGACCTACCGCTCCTACGAGCAGTACTTC.